The next 31 T cell receptor beta chains were all read from a single sample in a study of blood T cells in healthy people across ages (dated by TCRdb to the mid-2010s). The library was obtained by 5' RACE. TCRdb names Illumina HiSeq 2500 as the instrument used. A second PCR of roughly 6 to 11 cycles was run with a J-beta primer mix and a sample-barcoded 5' primer. TCRdb ran its own pipeline on the public reads, namely fastp trimming at Q25 and MiXCR clone calling, and kept in-frame beta chains. Rows with a matching CDR3 protein are joined into one entry that keeps the most common DNA and genes. In this sample the table shows hundreds of thousands of distinct CDR3 sequences, over 40% of which occur a single time. The biggest ten clones account for 13% of the sample. What was sequenced was blood. The receptor set was obtained from a woman of 80 years or more in good health.

The chain couples TRBV29-1 to TRBJ2-4; 7 positions match TRBD2. Trimming at V came to 2 bases and at J to 9 bases, leaving 4 bases not matched to a gene. This CDR3 region has 12 residues. Germline loops: CDR1 SQVTM, CDR2 ANQGSEA. This chain's CDR3 is CSVERSSGIQYF. The DNA for the CDR3 is TGCAGCGTTGAAAGGTCTAGCGGCATTCAGTACTTC.

This clonotype was found many times. V gene TRBV25-1 combines with J gene TRBJ1-1; no firm D call. Germline loops: CDR1 MGHDK, CDR2 SYGVNS. V gave up 6 bases and J gave up 0 bases, with 8 bases separating them. CDR3 size: 13 residues. The CDR3 spells CASRPEMNTEAFF. Written as DNA, the CDR3 is TGTGCCAGCAGGCCAGAAATGAACACTGAAGCTTTCTTT.

On this clonotype: Just one base apart from a much larger clone, this may be a read error. The V call is TRBV28, the J call TRBJ2-4; TRBD2 might be the D (6 bases). V was trimmed by 6 bases and J by 0 bases, leaving 12 bases between them. From germline, CDR1 is MDHEN and CDR2 SYDVKM. The CDR3 totals 15 residues. The CDR3 coding sequence is TGTGCCAGCAGGACGGGGGTTCAAGCCAAAAACATTCAGTACTTC. Translation: CASRTGVQAKNIQYF.

The chain carries TRBV7-2 and TRBJ2-2, with 8 bases aligning to TRBD1. Germline V gives CDR1 SGHTA, CDR2 FQGNSA. The J segment lost 0 bases and the V segment lost 3 bases, leaving 3 bases of the junction unmatched. The CDR3 length is 16 residues. The CDR3 reads CASSLPGQANTGELFF. CDR3 sequence (DNA): TGTGCCAGCAGCTTGCCGGGACAGGCGAACACCGGGGAGCTGTTTTTT.

The chain carries TRBV6-5 and TRBJ1-2; D is ambiguous. V was clipped by 4 bases and J by 3 bases, with 9 bases between them. CDR1 and CDR2 from the germline V gene are MNHEY and SVGAGI. The CDR3 runs to 13 residues. The CDR3 DNA is TGTGCCAGCAGTTTGGGCCGGGACTATGGCTACACCTTC. Residues: CASSLGRDYGYTF.

The rearrangement joins TRBV20-1 to TRBJ2-3, with a weak D call TRBD1 (6 bases). In germline, CDR1 is DFQATT, CDR2 SNEGSKA (reference sequence). Trimming stripped 1 base from V and 4 bases from J, with 18 bases between. The CDR3 runs to 16 residues. CDR3 sequence (DNA): TGCAGTGCTAGAGTCGGTGAGGGGACACGAGCAGATACGCAGTATTTT. Its protein is CSARVGEGTRADTQYF.

The V and J genes are TRBV6-5 and TRBJ2-3; the D gene is possibly TRBD1 (5 bases). V lost 4 bases, J lost 9 bases, and 17 bases lay in between. The CDR3 spans 14 residues. The germline V gene has CDR1 MNHEY and CDR2 SVGAGI. CDR3 in DNA: TGTGCCAGCAGTTCTTCAGGGTGGGAAGAGACGCAGTATTTT. Protein sequence: CASSSSGWEETQYF.

The chain combines TRBV5-1 with TRBJ2-1; D ambiguous. The J call may be in error: the DNA end matches TRBJ2-7 better. This CDR3 has 15 amino acids. From germline, CDR1 is SGHRS and CDR2 YFSETQ. The CDR3 region has the DNA TGCGCCAGCAGCCCTGACCCCAAATCCTACAATGAGCAGTACTTC. Translation gives CASSPDPKSYNEQYF.

The chain is built from TRBV12-3 or TRBV12-4 and TRBJ2-7; D is undetermined. The CDR3 has 16 residues. V gave up 7 bases and J gave up 3 bases, with 22 bases separating them. The CDR3 DNA reads as TGTGCCAGCAAACCCTCTGTGGGGATAAGTAGCTACGAGCAGTACTTC. Translated, it gives CASKPSVGISSYEQYF.

This clonotype was seen ten or more times. CDR3 nucleotide sequence: TGCGCCAGCAGCACCTACACAGGGGGCGCGATCTATGGCTACACCTTC. Its protein is CASSTYTGGAIYGYTF. This chain uses TRBV5-1 with TRBJ1-2, with 9 bases identical to TRBD1. The length of the CDR3 is 16 residues. With 4 bases clipped from V and 4 bases from J, the junction kept 11 bases outside the gene matches. CDR1 is SGHRS, CDR2 YFSETQ, per germline.

This rearrangement joins TRBV27 to TRBJ2-1; D assignment may be TRBD1 or TRBD2 (5 bases each). CDR1 MNHEY and CDR2 SMNVEV come from the germline V gene (reference sequence). This CDR3 contains 13 residues. The germline V and J ends were trimmed by 2 bases and 12 bases, with 14 bases remaining between them. In DNA, the CDR3 is TGTGCCAGCAGTTTAAGCTCGGGACGAGGGCAGTTCTTC. Translation: CASSLSSGRGQFF.

A note on this clonotype: This could be a read error, since a much larger clone is one nucleotide away. The V and J genes are TRBV27 and TRBJ2-7; 9 bases map to TRBD2. CDR1 and CDR2 (germline): MNHEY, SMNVEV (reference sequence). This CDR3 contains 14 residues. V gave up 4 bases and J gave up 10 bases; unmatched junction bases: 11. The CDR3 protein is CASSSAGLARAQYF. CDR3 DNA sequence: TGTGCCAGCAGTTCAGCCGGACTAGCGAGAGCCCAGTACTTC.

The CDR3 DNA reads TGCAGTGCTGTTGGGACCTTCAGCAATACGCAGTATTTT. Amino acid sequence: CSAVGTFSNTQYF. The rearrangement joins TRBV20-1 to TRBJ2-3; D may correspond to TRBD1 or TRBD2 (5 bases each). Germline CDR1 and CDR2: DFQATT and SNEGSKA (reference sequence). This CDR3 has 13 amino acids. The V end lost 5 bases, the J end lost 7 bases, and 16 bases lay between the germline ends.

V is TRBV7-9 and J is TRBJ2-5; D gene unclear. The ends were cut back, 5 bases at V and 2 bases at J, with 9 bases in the middle. This CDR3 is built from 13 residues. CDR1 is SEHNR and CDR2 is FQNEAQ in the germline V gene (reference sequence). The CDR3 DNA follows: TGTGCCAGCAGCCCCAGGCCTCAAGAGACCCAGTACTTC. Residues: CASSPRPQETQYF. The variable domain in full, completed from reference TRBV7-9 and TRBJ2-5, reads DTGVSQNPRHKITKRGQNVTFRCDPISEHNRLYWYRQTLGQGPEFLTYFQNEAQLEKSRLLSDRFSAERPKGSFSTLEIQRTEQGDSAMYLCASSPRPQETQYFGPGTRLLVL.

This clonotype has a handful of counts. A read error may account for a junction end that differs from germline. The chain has TRBV5-1 and TRBJ1-2, with D possibly matching TRBD1 (6 bases). The CDR3 extends over 16 amino acids. From germline, CDR1 is SGHRS and CDR2 YFSETQ. The DNA of the CDR3 is TGCGCCAGCAGTAGTACGACAGGCAATCTTTCCTATCGCTACACCTTC. Translation gives CASSSTTGNLSYRYTF.

In its sample, this clonotype was seen a few times. The genes are TRBV10-3 and TRBJ2-7, with 10 bases aligning to TRBD2. Trimming at V came to 0 bases and at J to 0 bases, leaving 8 bases not matched to a gene. CDR1 is ENHRY and CDR2 is SYGVKD in the germline V gene. There are 18 residues in the CDR3. CDR3 bases: TGTGCCATCAGTGAGTCAAGGACTAGCGGAGGGAGCTCCTACGAGCAGTACTTC. Protein sequence: CAISESRTSGGSSYEQYF.

The V and J genes are TRBV3-1 and TRBJ2-5, with a tentative D call TRBD2 (6 bases). Germline CDR1 and CDR2: LGHDT and YNNKEL (reference sequence). This CDR3 has 14 residues. V gave up 3 bases and J gave up 5 bases, with 13 bases separating them. The CDR3 DNA sequence: TGTGCCAGCAGCCATGGCGGGGCCGGGGAGACCCAGTACTTC. Amino acid sequence: CASSHGGAGETQYF.

V and J are TRBV10-3 and TRBJ2-5, with D perhaps assigned TRBD1 or TRBD2 (5 bases each). The germline V gene encodes CDR1 ENHRY and CDR2 SYGVKD. Trimming pared 2 bases from V and 4 bases from J, leaving 8 bases between. The CDR3 has 13 residues. In nucleotides, the CDR3 is TGTGCCATCAGTGAGGGGGGTGGAGAGACCCAGTACTTC. This codes for CAISEGGGETQYF.

The chain employs TRBV20-1 and TRBJ2-2; 13 positions agree with TRBD2. Trimming removed 3 bases from V and 5 bases from J; junction bases left unmatched: 6. Germline V CDR1 and CDR2: DFQATT, SNEGSKA (reference sequence). This CDR3 comprises 16 residues. CDR3 loop: CSASKPGLAGTGELFF. The CDR3 DNA reads TGCAGTGCTAGTAAACCGGGACTAGCGGGAACCGGGGAGCTGTTTTTT.

On this clonotype: This may be a read error: a much more frequent sequence differs by one nucleotide. The V gene is TRBV12-3 or TRBV12-4, the J gene TRBJ1-2; D is ambiguous. Trimming shortened V by 5 bases and J by 2 bases, and 9 bases separated the two germline ends. This CDR3 region has 13 residues. The CDR3 reads CASSRTWNYGYTF. The DNA of the CDR3 is TGTGCCAGCAGTAGGACGTGGAACTATGGCTACACCTTC.

Regarding this clonotype: A much larger clone sits a single nucleotide away, making a read error possible. CDR3 loop: CSADKSGQGSKGYTF. CDR3 nucleotide sequence: TGCAGTGCCGATAAAAGCGGACAGGGGTCCAAAGGCTACACCTTC. V and J are TRBV20-1 and TRBJ1-2; 9 bases are shared with TRBD1. V trimming: 6 bases; J trimming: 8 bases; junction bases outside the gene matches: 16. The CDR3 sequence is 15 residues long. Germline V lookup: CDR1 DFQATT, CDR2 SNEGSKA (reference sequence).

The table lists this clonotype with a count of one. The chain links TRBV29-1 to TRBJ2-1; D might be TRBD1 (6 bases). Germline values: CDR1 SQVTM, CDR2 ANQGSEA. The CDR3 consists of 13 residues. Trimming cost V 4 bases and J 0 bases, with 7 bases left between them. The chain's CDR3 is CSVGDTSYNEQFF. The CDR3 coding sequence is TGCAGCGTTGGGGACACCTCCTACAATGAGCAGTTCTTC.

V usage is TRBV6-6 and J usage is TRBJ1-5, with D possibly matching TRBD1 (5 bases). Per the germline V gene, CDR1 is MNHNY and CDR2 is SVGAGI (reference sequence). The V end lost 7 bases, the J end lost 1 base, and 14 bases lay between the germline ends. The CDR3 extends over 15 amino acids. For the CDR3, the DNA is TGTGCCAGCACCGTAAACCGGGACAGCAATCAGCCCCAGCATTTT. Its translation is CASTVNRDSNQPQHF.

This sequence joins TRBV3-1 and TRBJ2-3; D unresolved. V was pared by 4 bases and J by 2 bases, with 10 bases between. Germline CDR1 LGHDT, CDR2 YNNKEL (reference sequence). The CDR3 contains 14 residues. The CDR3 coding sequence is TGTGCCAGCAGCCGCGTGAGAGACACAGATACGCAGTATTTT. Translated, it gives CASSRVRDTDTQYF.

A word on this clonotype: This may stem from a read error, because a much larger clone lies one nucleotide away. The chain carries TRBV7-2 and TRBJ2-5, with TRBD2 matching over 9 bases. Germline assignment: CDR1 SGHTA and CDR2 FQGNSA. This CDR3 has 15 residues. CDR3 protein: CASKKTGTSPEAQYF. Here the CDR3 DNA reads TGTGCCAGCAAGAAGACCGGGACTAGCCCAGAGGCCCAGTACTTC.

Details on this clonotype: This may be a read error: a much more frequent sequence differs by one nucleotide. The chain links TRBV5-1 to TRBJ2-1; D is undetermined. Germline assignment: CDR1 SGHRS and CDR2 YFSETQ. The CDR3 totals 15 residues. CDR3 in DNA: TGCGCCAGCGGCTTGGCCAGTCGACATCCCAATGAGCAGTTCTTC. It specifies CASGLASRHPNEQFF.

Comment on this clonotype: A much larger clone is a single base away; this may be a read error. The CDR3 reads CASSLRSAEETQYF. The CDR3 DNA is TGCGCCAGCAGCTTGCGGTCGGCAGAGGAGACCCAGTACTTC. V and J are TRBV5-1 and TRBJ2-5; unclear D gene. Per the germline V gene, CDR1 is SGHRS and CDR2 is YFSETQ. Between the trimmed V and J ends, which lost 1 base and 5 bases, there was a span of 12 bases. The CDR3 is 14 residues long.

The CDR3 here is CASSPVRRELFF. In nucleotides, the CDR3 is TGTGCCAGCTCACCAGTTCGCAGGGAGCTGTTTTTT. The chain recombines TRBV18 with TRBJ2-2; D remains unclear. This CDR3 contains 12 residues. Germline V gives CDR1 KGHSH, CDR2 LQKENI. Trimming took 2 bases from V and 9 from J, leaving 7 bases between them.

The chain couples TRBV25-1 to TRBJ2-3; TRBD2 might be the D (6 bases). CDR3 length equals 15 residues. Trimming took off 3 bases at V and 3 bases at J, with 13 bases between the two ends. The V gene's germline CDR1 is MGHDK and CDR2 SYGVNS. The CDR3 DNA reads as TGTGCCAGCAGTGAGCGGGGAAGGGGTACAGATACGCAGTATTTT. Residues: CASSERGRGTDTQYF. Full variable domain (missing parts from reference TRBV25-1 and TRBJ2-3): EADIYQTPRYLVIGTGKKITLECSQTMGHDKMYWYQQDPGMELHLIHYSYGVNSTEKGDLSSESTVSRIRTEHFPLTLESARPSHTSQYLCASSERGRGTDTQYFGPGTRLTVL.

This clonotype appeared many times. The chain carries TRBV27 and TRBJ2-1; 7 bases map to TRBD2. After removal of 0 bases from V and 1 base from J, the junction contained 6 bases not matched to a gene. The germline CDR1 and CDR2 sequences are MNHEY and SMNVEV (reference sequence). The CDR3 runs 17 residues. CDR3 bases: TGTGCCAGCAGTTTATCGCCCGTCGGGGGGTCCTACAATGAGCAGTTCTTC. Its protein product is CASSLSPVGGSYNEQFF.

Regarding this clonotype: This may be a read error, as it is one base from a much larger clone. The V call is TRBV20-1, the J call TRBJ2-1; possibly TRBD1 for D (6 bases). V was clipped by 6 bases and J by 4 bases, with 13 bases between them. Germline lookup yields CDR1 DFQATT and CDR2 SNEGSKA (reference sequence). The CDR3 sequence is 13 residues long. CDR3 nucleotides: TGCAGTGCAGGGACACCCAAGTACAATGAGCAGTTCTTC. It yields the protein CSAGTPKYNEQFF.